The 17 T cell receptor beta chains in this list originate from one sample, sequenced in a study of regulatory T cells in long-lasting Graves disease. Construction of the TCR beta libraries employed iRepertoire HTBI primers in conjunction with Arm-PCR of CDR3 regions. TCRdb analysed the multiplex PCR reads with MiXCR anew, one entry per CDR3 protein. The sample has about 430,000 distinct CDR3 sequences; around 16% are singletons. Time point denoted: newly diagnosed GD, antithyroid drugs for less than 3 months. Extracted RNA from PBMCs served as the source of the TCR library. Another study also made use of these data, one on T cells in Graves' hyperthyroidism and ophthalmopathy.

The input for sequencing was peripheral blood mononuclear cells (PBMCs), taken at new diagnosis, from a patient treated with antithyroid drugs. The receptor set was obtained from a middle-aged woman with Graves disease.

The rearrangement joins TRBV11-3 to TRBJ2-1; TRBD2 agrees at 9 bases. With 5 bases clipped from V and 0 bases from J, the junction kept 11 bases outside the gene matches. CDR3 length: 18 amino acids. The germline CDR1 and CDR2 sequences are SGHNT and YENEEA. The CDR3 DNA follows: TGTGCCAGCAGCCAAGGGCCTAGCGGGATGAGCTCCTACAATGAGCAGTTCTTC. Protein product: CASSQGPSGMSSYNEQFF.

As regards this clonotype: This may stem from a read error, because a much larger clone lies one nucleotide away. The chain joins TRBV6-2 or TRBV6-3 to TRBJ2-1; 9 bases are a match to TRBD2. From germline, CDR1 is MNHEY and CDR2 SVGEGT. The CDR3 extends over 16 amino acids. The CDR3 coding sequence is TGTGGCAGCAGTTACTCGGCTAGCGGGATCTACAATGAGCAGTTCTTC. It yields the protein CGSSYSASGIYNEQFF.

The CDR3 coding sequence is TGTGCCAGCAGCTTAGGTGTCGGGACAGGGGTCAATCAGCCCCAGCATTTT. Translated, it gives CASSLGVGTGVNQPQHF. The chain couples TRBV11-2 to TRBJ1-5; TRBD1 agrees at 10 bases. V trimming: 1 base; J trimming: 3 bases; junction bases outside the gene matches: 6. The CDR3 is made up of 17 amino acids. Germline assignment: CDR1 SGHAT and CDR2 FQNNGV.

This clonotype came up many times. This chain joins TRBV20-1 and TRBJ1-1; 7 positions agree with TRBD1. This CDR3 comprises 14 residues. The germline V gene has CDR1 DFQATT and CDR2 SNEGSKA (reference sequence). The CDR3 DNA reads TGCAGGCAAAGACAGGGAAGAGCGAACACTGAAGCTTTCTTT. Encoded protein: CRQRQGRANTEAFF.

Concerning this clonotype: At one end, the junction sequence differs from germline, possibly due to a read error. This chain's CDR3 is CASSQRGLLFRSGHTF. CDR3 in DNA: TGTGCCAGCAGCCAACGAGGGTTATTGTTCCGGTCTGGCCACACCTTC. V and J are TRBV3-1 and TRBJ1-2; no clear D. Germline values: CDR1 LGHDT, CDR2 YNNKEL (reference sequence). The CDR3 runs to 16 residues.

This chain connects TRBV5-5 to TRBJ2-7; D may be TRBD1 (5 bases). Germline CDR1 and CDR2: SGHKS and YYEKEE (reference sequence). V was trimmed by 6 bases and J by 2 bases, leaving 15 bases between them. The CDR3 is 14 residues long. CDR3 sequence (DNA): TGTGCCAGCACCGTATCAGGGTCCACCTACGAGCAGTACTTC. Protein product: CASTVSGSTYEQYF.

This clonotype was seen ten or more times. The CDR3 DNA sequence: TGCAGTGCTAGAGATTTCCGGGGAAAAGAGACCCAGTACTTC. This gives the protein CSARDFRGKETQYF. The V and J genes are TRBV20-1 and TRBJ2-5; a possible D gene is TRBD2 (5 bases). The CDR3 spans 14 residues. Trimming stripped 0 bases from V and 3 bases from J, with 11 bases between. CDR1 is DFQATT, CDR2 SNEGSKA, per germline (reference sequence).

This clonotype was detected ten times or more. The gene calls are TRBV28 and TRBJ1-1; D remains unclear. CDR1 is MDHEN and CDR2 is SYDVKM in the germline V gene. The germline V and J ends were trimmed by 3 bases and 10 bases, with 12 bases remaining between them. This CDR3 region has 12 residues. As DNA, the CDR3 is TGTGCCAGCAGTTTCCGAGGGATATCAGCTTTCTTT. Translation: CASSFRGISAFF.

V usage is TRBV7-2 and J usage is TRBJ2-6; TRBD1 might be the D (6 bases). Germline loops: CDR1 SGHTA, CDR2 FQGNSA. Trimming pared 2 bases from V and 0 bases from J, leaving 11 bases between. This CDR3 is built from 17 residues. CDR3 in amino acids: CASSLPGASSGANVLTF. The CDR3 DNA sequence: TGTGCCAGCAGCTTACCAGGGGCGTCCTCTGGGGCCAACGTCCTGACTTTC.

V gene TRBV28 combines with J gene TRBJ1-1, with TRBD1 matching over 10 bases. The CDR3 runs to 13 residues. V was clipped by 7 bases and J by 4 bases; unmatched bases: 3. Germline V gene data show CDR1 as MDHEN and CDR2 as SYDVKM. In nucleotides, the CDR3 is TGTGCCAGCACCCGGGACAGGGGCACTGAAGCTTTCTTT. The encoded protein is CASTRDRGTEAFF.

In its sample, this clonotype was seen many times. The rearrangement uses TRBV6-1 and TRBJ2-7; a weak D match, TRBD1 (5 bases). The V end lost 6 bases, the J end lost 5 bases, and 17 bases lay between the germline ends. Germline CDR1 MNHNS, CDR2 SASEGT. The CDR3 consists of 14 residues. The CDR3 coding sequence is TGTGCCAGCAGCCCAGGGTCCCTTTTGGACGAGCAGTACTTC. Translated, it gives CASSPGSLLDEQYF.

J is TRBJ2-7 and V is TRBV13; the match to TRBD1 covers 11 bases. This CDR3 is 15 amino acids long. Germline V gene sequence: CDR1 PRHDT, CDR2 FYEKMQ (reference sequence). V shed 4 bases, J shed 4 bases, and the junction held 6 bases outside the gene matches. The chain's CDR3 is CASSYGTGGLYEQYF. The DNA of the CDR3 is TGTGCCAGCAGCTACGGGACAGGGGGGTTATACGAGCAGTACTTC.

A remark on this clonotype: A much larger clonotype is one base distant, so this may be a read error. The chain carries TRBV7-6 and TRBJ2-2, with TRBD1 identical over 7 bases. Germline V CDR1 and CDR2: SGHVS, FNYEAQ. The CDR3 is 18 residues long. The CDR3 reads CASSITFGDSPTTEELFF. DNA for the CDR3: TGTGCCAGCAGCATCACCTTCGGGGACAGTCCGACCACCGAGGAGCTGTTTTTT.

This clonotype appeared many times. The rearrangement uses TRBV10-3 and TRBJ1-1; possibly TRBD1 for D (5 bases). Per the germline V gene, CDR1 is ENHRY and CDR2 is SYGVKD. The V end lost 7 bases, the J end lost 1 base, and 10 bases lay between the germline ends. The CDR3 consists of 13 residues. The CDR3 spells CAITQRGNTEAFF. CDR3 sequence (DNA): TGTGCCATCACCCAAAGGGGGAACACTGAAGCTTTCTTT.

The V call is TRBV29-1, the J call TRBJ1-1, with 8 positions matching TRBD1. The V gene's germline CDR1 is SQVTM and CDR2 ANQGSEA. J gave up 1 base and V 6 bases, and 4 bases lay outside the gene matches. The CDR3 has 13 amino acids. The DNA of the CDR3 is TGCAGCGTAGCTGACAGGGGGAACACTGAAGCTTTCTTT. Its protein is CSVADRGNTEAFF.

This clonotype was seen many times. The chain is built from TRBV7-9 and TRBJ2-1; TRBD2 agrees at 10 bases. The length of the CDR3 is 16 residues. CDR1 and CDR2 from the germline V gene are SEHNR and FQNEAQ (reference sequence). Germline trimming cut 1 base from V and 8 bases from J; bases unmatched to any gene: 8. The CDR3 protein is CASSLGSSGSWDEQFF. Written as DNA, the CDR3 is TGTGCCAGCAGCTTAGGTTCTAGCGGGAGTTGGGATGAGCAGTTCTTC.

As to this clonotype: A read error may explain this, as a much larger clone is one base away. The gene calls are TRBV6-1 and TRBJ2-7, with 7 nucleotides matching TRBD2. Per germline, CDR1 MNHNS and CDR2 SASEGT. The trim removed 5 bases at V and 0 bases at J, leaving 16 bases unmatched. This CDR3 contains 18 residues. CDR3 DNA: TGTGCCAGCAGTCAATTACCCAGGACTAGAGTCTCCTCCTACGAGCAGTACTTC. Translated: CASSQLPRTRVSSYEQYF.